The 31 T cell receptor beta chains presented below share a single source sample, sequenced in a study of blood T cell repertoires in COVID-19. TCRdb's copy holds only in-frame clones and misses some; the assay was immunoSEQ multiplex PCR. The sample contains 150,000 to 200,000 clones, just under 95% of which appear only once. What was sequenced was peripheral blood. The receptor source for this set is a woman aged 50 to 65 with acute or convalescent COVID-19.

V usage is TRBV27 and J usage is TRBJ1-1, with D perhaps TRBD1 (6 bases). V lost 4 bases, J lost 2 bases, and 11 bases lay in between. There are 14 residues in the CDR3. Germline V lookup: CDR1 MNHEY, CDR2 SMNVEV (reference sequence). The CDR3 bases are TGTGCCAGCAGTTCGGACAGCCTAAACACTGAAGCTTTCTTT. It encodes CASSSDSLNTEAFF.

The V call is TRBV6-5, the J call TRBJ1-2, with 12 nucleotides matching TRBD1. The CDR3 is 16 amino acids. The germline CDR1 and CDR2 sequences are MNHEY and SVGAGI. The V and J ends lost 0 bases and 6 bases, in that order; junction bases with no gene match: 5. CDR3 sequence reads: CASSYSGTGGADGYTF. Here the CDR3 DNA reads TGTGCCAGCAGTTACTCCGGGACAGGGGGCGCGGATGGCTACACCTTC.

The chain joins TRBV10-2 to TRBJ2-7; 11 bases align to TRBD1. The CDR3 consists of 15 residues. Germline CDR1 and CDR2: WSHSY and SAAADI. Germline trimming cut 2 bases from V and 3 bases from J; bases unmatched to any gene: 3. Here the CDR3 reads CASSETGTGGYEQYF. The DNA of the CDR3 is TGCGCCAGCAGTGAGACCGGGACAGGGGGCTACGAGCAGTACTTC.

The rearrangement uses TRBV28 and TRBJ2-2; no firm D call. CDR1 and CDR2 from the germline V gene are MDHEN and SYDVKM. The CDR3 is 17 residues long. With 5 bases removed from V and 1 base from J, the gap between germline ends came to 17 bases. Written as DNA, the CDR3 is TGTGCCAGCAGTGGAGTCCGAGATATGGTGAACACCGGGGAGCTGTTTTTT. It is translated as CASSGVRDMVNTGELFF.

This rearrangement joins TRBV3-1 (or the pseudogene TRBV3-2) to TRBJ1-5, with a weak D call TRBD1 (6 bases). The length of the CDR3 is 14 residues. The V and J ends lost 3 bases and 6 bases respectively, with 12 bases between them. Germline V lookup: CDR1 LGHDT, CDR2 YNNKEL (reference sequence). The CDR3 nucleotides are TGTGCCAGCAGCCAGACAGGTTTCGGTCAGCCCCAGCATTTT. Its protein is CASSQTGFGQPQHF.

This rearrangement joins TRBV6-5 to TRBJ2-7; 9 nucleotides align to TRBD1. The CDR3 contains 15 residues. CDR1 and CDR2 from the germline V gene are MNHEY and SVGAGI. V was clipped by 6 bases and J by 2 bases; unmatched bases: 8. The CDR3 reads CASRRDRETAYEQYF. CDR3 sequence (DNA): TGTGCCAGCAGGAGGGACAGGGAGACCGCCTACGAGCAGTACTTC.

The gene calls are TRBV19 and TRBJ1-2; possibly TRBD1 for D (5 bases). This CDR3 region has 15 residues. V gave up 1 base and J gave up 4 bases, with 13 bases separating them. Germline-derived CDR1 and CDR2 are LNHDA and SQIVND (reference sequence). The CDR3 DNA reads as TGTGCCAGTAGTATAGGCTGGGGCAGCATCTATGGCTACACCTTC. It translates to CASSIGWGSIYGYTF.

V is TRBV12-3 or TRBV12-4 and J is TRBJ1-1; D uncertain. The ends were cut back, 6 bases at V and 1 base at J, with 6 bases in the middle. The CDR3 totals 12 residues. This chain's CDR3 is CASRPGNTEAFF. DNA of the CDR3: TGTGCCAGCAGACCGGGGAACACTGAAGCTTTCTTT.

This sequence joins TRBV28 and TRBJ1-5; 9 nucleotides line up with TRBD1. The CDR3 is made up of 17 amino acids. The V and J ends lost 5 bases and 2 bases, in that order; junction bases with no gene match: 10. Germline CDR1 MDHEN, CDR2 SYDVKM. CDR3 in amino acids: CASSPPGTGLGNQPQHF. For the CDR3, the DNA is TGTGCCAGCAGTCCTCCCGGGACAGGGTTGGGCAATCAGCCCCAGCATTTT.

The chain has TRBV18 and TRBJ2-5, with TRBD2 identical over 7 bases. There are 15 residues in the CDR3. The V segment lost 0 bases and the J segment 6 bases; nucleotides outside the gene matches: 7. Germline CDR1 reads KGHSH; CDR2 reads LQKENI. The CDR3: CASSPPGRARKTQYF. Here the CDR3 DNA reads TGTGCCAGCTCACCACCGGGGAGGGCAAGGAAGACCCAGTACTTC. The variable domain in full, completed from reference TRBV18 and TRBJ2-5, reads NAGVMQNPRHLVRRRGQEARLRCSPMKGHSHVYWYRQLPEEGLKFMVYLQKENIIDESGMPKERFSAEFPKEGPSILRIQQVVRGDSAAYFCASSPPGRARKTQYFGPGTRLLVL.

This chain joins TRBV19 and TRBJ2-1, with D tentatively TRBD2 (7 bases). The germline gives CDR1 LNHDA, CDR2 SQIVND (reference sequence). Trimming shortened V by 1 base and J by 6 bases, and 16 bases separated the two germline ends. CDR3 size: 16 residues. The CDR3 DNA follows: TGTGCCAGTAGTATAGTTGGGGGGGGGCTCTCCAATGAGCAGTTCTTC. This gives the protein CASSIVGGGLSNEQFF.

This clone has only one observation. This rearrangement joins TRBV7-9 to TRBJ2-7, with 7 bases aligning to TRBD1. Germline CDR1 is SEHNR and CDR2 is FQNEAQ (reference sequence). V trimming: 5 bases; J trimming: 1 base; junction bases outside the gene matches: 5. The CDR3 has 14 residues. The CDR3 nucleotides are TGTGCCAGCAGCCCTCTGACAGGGTCCTACGAGCAGTACTTC. Its protein product is CASSPLTGSYEQYF.

The J gene is TRBJ1-6, the V gene TRBV10-2; 8 nucleotides agree with TRBD1. Germline V gene data show CDR1 as WSHSY and CDR2 as SAAADI. The V and J ends lost 2 bases and 10 bases, in that order; junction bases with no gene match: 4. CDR3 length: 14 amino acids. CDR3 nucleotides: TGCGCCAGCAGTGAGGTTCAGGGGGCCTCACCCCTCCACTTT. Translated: CASSEVQGASPLHF.

This chain uses TRBV19 with TRBJ2-5, with TRBD1 matching 7 bases. Germline V gene sequence: CDR1 LNHDA, CDR2 SQIVND (reference sequence). Losses at the gene ends were 7 bases for V and 4 bases for J; bases not matched to a gene: 3. The CDR3 covers 12 residues. The CDR3 sequence: CASTAGGETQYF. In nucleotides, the CDR3 is TGTGCCAGTACAGCAGGGGGAGAGACCCAGTACTTC.

J is TRBJ1-2 and V is TRBV7-3; D might be TRBD1 (5 bases). CDR1 SGHTA and CDR2 FQGTGA come from the germline V gene. V shed 1 base and J shed 4 bases, with 16 bases lying between them. This CDR3 has 16 amino acids. The CDR3 loop reads CASSLNELGGGYGYTF. The DNA for the CDR3 is TGTGCCAGCAGCTTAAACGAATTGGGGGGTGGCTATGGCTACACCTTC.

This chain links TRBV19 with TRBJ1-2; D gene unclear. V lost 3 bases and J lost 7, with 9 bases in between. Germline V gene data show CDR1 as LNHDA and CDR2 as SQIVND (reference sequence). This CDR3 is built from 12 residues. CDR3 sequence reads: CASSMGSSGYTF. The CDR3 nucleotides read TGTGCCAGTAGTATGGGCAGTAGTGGCTACACCTTC.

The J gene is TRBJ1-6, the V gene TRBV6-5; TRBD1 agrees at 7 bases. Germline-derived CDR1 and CDR2 are MNHEY and SVGAGI. The length of the CDR3 is 15 residues. V lost 6 bases and J lost 10; bases outside the gene matches: 12. CDR3: CASSRDREVGSPLHF. The CDR3 DNA reads as TGTGCCAGCAGCCGAGACAGGGAAGTTGGGTCACCCCTCCACTTT.

This clone was seen once. V gene TRBV9 combines with J gene TRBJ2-1, with D possibly TRBD2 on 5 matching bases. The V end was cut by 3 bases, the J end by 4 bases, with 14 bases between. Per germline, CDR1 SGDLS and CDR2 YYNGEE. The CDR3 is 15 amino acids. The CDR3, as DNA: TGTGCCAGCAGCGGGAGGACTCCCTCGTACAATGAGCAGTTCTTC. It is translated as CASSGRTPSYNEQFF. The entire variable domain, with the rest obtained from reference TRBV9 and TRBJ2-1, is as follows: DSGVTQTPKHLITATGQRVTLRCSPRSGDLSVYWYQQSLDQGLQFLIQYYNGEERAKGNILERFSAQQFPDLHSELNLSSLELGDSALYFCASSGRTPSYNEQFFGPGTRLTVL.

The chain uses TRBV7-6 and TRBJ1-3, with TRBD1 identical over 10 bases. Trimming at V came to 5 bases and at J to 3 bases, leaving 7 bases not matched to a gene. Germline V gene lookup returns CDR1 SGHVS and CDR2 FNYEAQ. This CDR3 region has 16 residues. The CDR3: CASSRQGAWDGNTIYF. CDR3 bases: TGTGCCAGCAGCCGACAGGGGGCCTGGGATGGAAACACCATATATTTT.

The chain joins TRBV5-1 to TRBJ1-2, with 10 nucleotides matching TRBD1. With V trimmed by 4 bases and J by 4 bases, 10 bases remained unmatched. Germline CDR1 is SGHRS and CDR2 is YFSETQ. This CDR3 region has 16 residues. In DNA form, the CDR3 reads TGCGCCAGCAGCGGGGACAGGGGCCGTCCCAGCTATGGCTACACCTTC. Its translation is CASSGDRGRPSYGYTF.

This chain joins TRBV23-1 and TRBJ1-6; no reliable D call. TRBV23-1 is identified as an open reading frame with a role that is uncertain. Trimming pared 4 bases from V and 7 bases from J, leaving 17 bases between. The CDR3 is 16 amino acids. CDR3 protein: CASSPAFSGLNSPLHF. The CDR3 coding sequence is TGCGCCAGCAGTCCCGCTTTCTCAGGTCTGAATTCACCCCTCCACTTT.

This clone occurred once. The chain recombines TRBV18 with TRBJ2-3; weak D call: TRBD1 (5 bases). Germline V gene data show CDR1 as KGHSH and CDR2 as LQKENI. V was clipped by 0 bases and J by 10 bases, with 23 bases between them. This CDR3 comprises 17 residues. The CDR3 sequence is CASSPPYGGTKGIAQYF. DNA for the CDR3: TGTGCCAGCTCACCACCGTATGGTGGCACAAAGGGGATTGCGCAGTATTTT. Drawing the rest from reference TRBV18 and TRBJ2-3, the complete variable domain is NAGVMQNPRHLVRRRGQEARLRCSPMKGHSHVYWYRQLPEEGLKFMVYLQKENIIDESGMPKERFSAEFPKEGPSILRIQQVVRGDSAAYFCASSPPYGGTKGIAQYFGPGTRLTVL.

This clone occurred once. V is TRBV10-3 and J is TRBJ1-1; no firm D call. This CDR3 is built from 12 residues. From germline, CDR1 is ENHRY and CDR2 SYGVKD. The V gene lost 11 bases and the J gene lost 0 bases, with 10 bases spanning the gap. CDR3 sequence reads: CAAGTVNTEAFF. The CDR3 region has the DNA TGTGCCGCGGGCACAGTGAACACTGAAGCTTTCTTT.

The V and J genes are TRBV18 and TRBJ1-4; 7 positions agree with TRBD1. Per the germline V gene, CDR1 is KGHSH and CDR2 is LQKENI. CDR3 length equals 17 residues. V gave up 3 bases and J gave up 7 bases; unmatched junction bases: 14. The CDR3 sequence: CASSPTGLRLRSEKLFF. CDR3 DNA: TGTGCCAGCTCACCGACAGGGCTGCGGCTGAGGAGTGAAAAACTGTTTTTT. The full variable domain, its missing parts supplied by reference TRBV18 and TRBJ1-4, is NAGVMQNPRHLVRRRGQEARLRCSPMKGHSHVYWYRQLPEEGLKFMVYLQKENIIDESGMPKERFSAEFPKEGPSILRIQQVVRGDSAAYFCASSPTGLRLRSEKLFFGSGTQLSVL.

This chain joins TRBV7-8 and TRBJ1-2; TRBD1 aligns across 8 bases. V gave up 5 bases and J gave up 0 bases; unmatched junction bases: 14. The CDR3 is 18 amino acids. CDR1 is SGHVS and CDR2 is FQNEAQ in the germline V gene. The CDR3 sequence is CASSARTGPGNPNYGYTF. The CDR3, as DNA: TGTGCCAGCAGCGCCCGGACAGGGCCCGGTAATCCTAACTATGGCTACACCTTC. The complete variable domain, with remaining parts taken from reference TRBV7-8 and TRBJ1-2, reads GAGVSQSPRYKVAKRGQDVALRCDPISGHVSLFWYQQALGQGPEFLTYFQNEAQLDKSGLPSDRFFAERPEGSVSTLKIQRTQQEDSAVYLCASSARTGPGNPNYGYTFGSGTRLTVV.

This clone was observed once. The genes are TRBV5-4 and TRBJ2-3; 8 positions agree with TRBD2. The CDR3 is 14 residues long. Germline V gene data show CDR1 as SGHNT and CDR2 as YYREEE (reference sequence). The V and J ends lost 1 base and 6 bases, in that order; junction bases with no gene match: 4. CDR3 region: CASSLRGGLDTQYF. The CDR3, as DNA: TGTGCCAGCAGCTTGCGGGGGGGCCTGGATACGCAGTATTTT.

CDR3 DNA sequence: TGCAGCGTGAGGGGACAGCCCAATCAGCCCCAGCATTTT. The encoded protein is CSVRGQPNQPQHF. The gene calls are TRBV29-1 and TRBJ1-5; 7 positions match TRBD1. V shed 6 bases and J 3 bases; nucleotides not matched to a gene: 5. The CDR3 extends over 13 amino acids. The V gene's germline CDR1 is SQVTM and CDR2 ANQGSEA. The full variable domain, its missing parts supplied by reference TRBV29-1 and TRBJ1-5, is SAVISQKPSRDICQRGTSLTIQCQVDSQVTMMFWYRQQPGQSLTLIATANQGSEATYESGFVIDKFPISRPNLTFSTLTVSNMSPEDSSIYLCSVRGQPNQPQHFGDGTRLSIL.

The V call is TRBV24-1, the J call TRBJ2-1, with 9 bases aligning to TRBD2. This CDR3 region has 14 residues. Unmatched junction bases numbered 3, after V lost 5 bases and J lost 5 bases. The germline V gene has CDR1 KGHDR and CDR2 SFDVKD. The CDR3 sequence is CATSALAGNNEQFF. CDR3 sequence (DNA): TGTGCCACCAGTGCGCTAGCGGGAAACAATGAGCAGTTCTTC.

CDR3 loop: CATSDPVGANEQFF. In DNA form, the CDR3 reads TGTGCCACCAGTGACCCCGTAGGGGCCAATGAGCAGTTCTTC. The chain carries TRBV24-1 and TRBJ2-1, with D possibly being TRBD1 (5 bases). V was pared by 4 bases and J by 6 bases, with 12 bases between. The CDR3 is made up of 14 amino acids. CDR1 is KGHDR, CDR2 SFDVKD, per germline.

The CDR3 spells CASRTTLGSRRLAQHF. CDR3 bases: TGTGCCAGCAGGACCACATTAGGGAGCCGCCGCCTGGCCCAGCATTTT. The J gene is TRBJ1-5, the V gene TRBV28, with D unresolved. Germline values: CDR1 MDHEN, CDR2 SYDVKM. V dropped 6 bases and J dropped 11 bases, with 26 bases sitting between them. The CDR3 loop spans 16 amino acids.

With respect to this clone: A junction end diverges from the germline sequence, so it may reflect a read error. The chain couples TRBV7-7 to TRBJ2-7; TRBD1 matches 7 bases. From germline, CDR1 is SSHAT and CDR2 FNYEAQ (reference sequence). The CDR3 runs 13 residues. This CDR3 is CASSLGAGGEQYF. The CDR3 DNA is TGTGCTAGCAGCTTAGGAGCAGGGGGCGAGCAGTACTTC.